The 25 T cell receptor beta chains presented below share a single source sample, sequenced in a study of cytomegalovirus exposure and HLA in healthy donors. The PCR was carried out with 60 Vbeta primers and 13 Jbeta primers. Assay: immunoSEQ multiplex PCR; the TCRdb copy retains only in-frame clones and omits some. The repertoire holds approximately 140,000 clones, with 78% as singletons. Sequenced: PBMCs. All receptors derive from a male donor in good health and CMV-seronegative.

This rearrangement joins TRBV4-3 to TRBJ1-2; D might be TRBD1 (5 bases). V dropped 2 bases and J dropped 5 bases, with 15 bases sitting between them. This CDR3 contains 15 residues. In germline, CDR1 is LGHNA, CDR2 YSLEER. CDR3 in amino acids: CASSQSSGGRYGYTF. In DNA form, the CDR3 reads TGCGCCAGCAGCCAAAGTTCGGGGGGACGATATGGCTACACCTTC.

The chain couples TRBV4-1 to TRBJ2-7, with 7 bases identical to TRBD2. The CDR3 runs to 15 residues. V trimming: 4 bases; J trimming: 6 bases; junction bases outside the gene matches: 12. Germline loops: CDR1 MGHRA, CDR2 YSYEKL. The CDR3 loop is CASSPRLAGGGEQYF. DNA of the CDR3: TGCGCCAGCAGCCCTAGACTAGCAGGCGGGGGCGAGCAGTACTTC.

The V and J genes are TRBV6-5 and TRBJ1-4, with D uncertain. The CDR3 totals 12 residues. With 5 bases removed from V and 12 bases from J, the gap between germline ends came to 13 bases. Germline assignment: CDR1 MNHEY and CDR2 SVGAGI. CDR3 DNA sequence: TGTGCCAGCAGTCCGTCGAGGGCGGAACTGTTTTTT. It specifies CASSPSRAELFF.

CDR3 bases: TGTGCCAGCAGGCGACAGGGTGCCTACGAGCAGTACTTC. Protein: CASRRQGAYEQYF. V usage is TRBV6-5 and J usage is TRBJ2-7; 7 bases fit TRBD1. The CDR3 is made up of 13 amino acids. CDR1 and CDR2 from the germline V gene are MNHEY and SVGAGI. J lost 2 bases, V lost 6 bases, and 4 bases had no gene match.

J is TRBJ1-5 and V is TRBV11-3, with 7 bases matching TRBD1. V gave up 5 bases and J gave up 2 bases; unmatched junction bases: 6. CDR1 and CDR2 from the germline V gene are SGHNT and YENEEA. This CDR3 comprises 15 residues. The CDR3 sequence is CASSQDTGGNQPQHF. The DNA of the CDR3 is TGTGCCAGCAGCCAGGACACAGGGGGCAATCAGCCCCAGCATTTT. Full variable domain (rest looked up from reference TRBV11-3 and TRBJ1-5): EAGVVQSPRYKIIEKKQPVAFWCNPISGHNTLYWYLQNLGQGPELLIRYENEEAVDDSQLPKDRFSAERLKGVDSTLKIQPAELGDSAVYLCASSQDTGGNQPQHFGDGTRLSIL.

This clone was counted a few times. V usage is TRBV7-9 and J usage is TRBJ2-1; no firm D call. The germline V gene has CDR1 SEHNR and CDR2 FQNEAQ (reference sequence). There are 15 residues in the CDR3. V lost 5 bases, J lost 3 bases, and 14 bases lay in between. The CDR3 loop reads CASSERPTVYNEQFF. The DNA for the CDR3 is TGTGCCAGCAGCGAAAGACCTACAGTCTACAATGAGCAGTTCTTC. The full variable domain, in which reference TRBV7-9 and TRBJ2-1 provide the parts outside the CDR3, is DTGVSQNPRHKITKRGQNVTFRCDPISEHNRLYWYRQTLGQGPEFLTYFQNEAQLEKSRLLSDRFSAERPKGSFSTLEIQRTEQGDSAMYLCASSERPTVYNEQFFGPGTRLTVL.

The V gene is TRBV7-2, the J gene TRBJ1-5; possibly TRBD1 for D (5 bases). Trimming removed 1 base at V and 5 bases at J, with 9 bases between. The CDR3 spans 14 residues. Per germline, CDR1 SGHTA and CDR2 FQGNSA. The CDR3 DNA reads TGTGCCAGCAGCTTAGTCGGCAGGGATCAGCCCCAGCATTTT. Translation: CASSLVGRDQPQHF.

This clone was counted a few times. The chain has TRBV15 and TRBJ2-7; TRBD2 matches at 8 bases. J gave up 6 bases and V 4 bases, and 17 bases lay outside the gene matches. The germline V gene encodes CDR1 LNHNV and CDR2 YYDKDF (reference sequence). The CDR3 runs to 17 residues. CDR3 DNA: TGTGCCACCAGCACAAACCGGGGGCGGGGGGTGAATGGCGAGCAGTACTTC. This gives the protein CATSTNRGRGVNGEQYF.

The DNA of the CDR3 is TGTGCCATCAGTGACCCGAGACAGAAAGACGAGCAGTACTTC. Translation gives CAISDPRQKDEQYF. This chain joins TRBV10-3 and TRBJ2-7; D possibly corresponds to TRBD1 (5 bases). Trimming removed 3 bases from V and 5 bases from J, with 14 bases in between. The CDR3 spans 14 residues. Looked up from germline, CDR1 is ENHRY and CDR2 is SYGVKD.

V usage is TRBV5-8 and J usage is TRBJ2-1, with 7 bases fitting TRBD2. Germline-derived CDR1 and CDR2 are SGHTS and YDEGEE. The CDR3 has 15 residues. The junction had 5 bases not matched to a gene; V was cut back by 0 bases and J by 5 bases. CDR3 coding DNA: TGTGCCAGCAGCTTGGGGACTAGGCCCCACAATGAGCAGTTCTTC. It codes for CASSLGTRPHNEQFF.

The chain recombines TRBV19 with TRBJ2-4; 8 bases agree with TRBD1. Germline V gene sequence: CDR1 LNHDA, CDR2 SQIVND (reference sequence). This CDR3 spans 14 amino acids. V lost 7 bases and J lost 6; bases outside the gene matches: 8. The CDR3 coding sequence is TGTGCCAGTACCCCAGGGGGCTTTCTAAACATTCAGTACTTC. Amino acids: CASTPGGFLNIQYF.

This clone was detected only a few times. The CDR3 nucleotides read TGTGCCAGCAGCTTGACCGGGACAGGGGCAGACGAGCAGTACTTC. It encodes CASSLTGTGADEQYF. The chain carries TRBV27 and TRBJ2-7; 10 nucleotides align to TRBD1. Germline CDR1 is MNHEY and CDR2 is SMNVEV (reference sequence). V dropped 6 bases and J dropped 5; count of bases not matched to a gene: 10. The CDR3 covers 15 residues.

This clone was counted once. The V gene is TRBV7-9, the J gene TRBJ2-5; weak D call: TRBD2 (6 bases). The CDR3 is 14 residues long. Germline CDR1 SEHNR, CDR2 FQNEAQ (reference sequence). The V gene lost 2 bases and the J gene lost 5 bases, with 12 bases spanning the gap. In DNA, the CDR3 is TGTGCCAGCAGCTTAATGGAGGGCTTGGAGACCCAGTACTTC. Its translation: CASSLMEGLETQYF.

V gene TRBV30 combines with J gene TRBJ2-2; no clear D. CDR3 length: 15 residues. The germline V gene has CDR1 GTSNPN and CDR2 SVGIG (reference sequence). With 3 bases removed from V and 5 bases from J, the gap between germline ends came to 16 bases. The CDR3 loop reads CAWRSPEFETGELFF. The CDR3 bases are TGTGCCTGGAGGAGCCCCGAATTTGAGACCGGGGAGCTGTTTTTT.

J is TRBJ2-3 and V is TRBV9; 9 nucleotides line up with TRBD2. The CDR3 runs to 16 residues. CDR1 and CDR2 from the germline V gene are SGDLS and YYNGEE. The J segment lost 4 bases and the V segment lost 0 bases, leaving 6 bases of the junction unmatched. The CDR3, as DNA: TGTGCCAGCAGCGTAGAAGGCGGGGGGGCTCCAGATACGCAGTATTTT. It codes for CASSVEGGGAPDTQYF.

The V call is TRBV4-1, the J call TRBJ1-1, with TRBD1 as a possible D gene (6 bases). V lost 9 bases and J lost 1, with 12 bases in between. Germline V gene sequence: CDR1 MGHRA, CDR2 YSYEKL. There are 13 residues in the CDR3. CDR3 loop: CASMWTANTEAFF. CDR3 coding DNA: TGCGCCAGTATGTGGACAGCGAACACTGAAGCTTTCTTT.

Worth noting for this clone: The junction differs from germline at one of its ends, possibly a read error. The chain joins TRBV7-7 to TRBJ2-5; TRBD1 matches 7 bases. This CDR3 has 15 residues. Germline CDR1 and CDR2: SSHAT and FNYEAQ (reference sequence). The CDR3 here is CASSLRQGSQETQYF. The CDR3 DNA reads TGTGCTAGCAGCTTACGACAGGGATCACAAGAGACCCAGTACTTC.

J is TRBJ1-2 and V is TRBV15, with unresolved D. The CDR3 is 13 amino acids. V lost 3 bases and J 2 bases, leaving 7 bases between the germline ends. CDR1 and CDR2 from the germline V gene are LNHNV and YYDKDF (reference sequence). Here the CDR3 reads CATSSTRNYGYTF. Written as DNA, the CDR3 is TGTGCCACCAGCAGCACCCGGAACTATGGCTACACCTTC.

The chain carries TRBV6-5 and TRBJ2-7, with D possibly TRBD2 on 6 matching bases. The CDR3 has 14 residues. Between the trimmed V and J ends, which lost 0 bases and 2 bases, there was a span of 8 bases. Germline lookup yields CDR1 MNHEY and CDR2 SVGAGI. The CDR3 nucleotides are TGTGCCAGCAGTTACTCGAGGAGGGCCTACGAGCAGTACTTC. Translation gives CASSYSRRAYEQYF.

The V and J genes are TRBV6-6 and TRBJ1-1, with D tentatively TRBD1 (6 bases). Germline CDR1 and CDR2: MNHNY and SVGAGI (reference sequence). V was cut by 2 bases and J by 0 bases, with 10 bases left in between. The CDR3 sequence is 15 residues long. The CDR3 sequence: CASSYRTELNTEAFF. The CDR3 region has the DNA TGTGCCAGCAGTTACAGGACAGAACTGAACACTGAAGCTTTCTTT.

Note on this clone: A junction boundary mismatches the germline segment, possibly from a read error. The rearrangement joins TRBV20-1 to TRBJ1-2; D gene ambiguous. The CDR3 consists of 11 residues. CDR1 DFQATT and CDR2 SNEGSKA come from the germline V gene (reference sequence). In nucleotides, the CDR3 is TGCAGTGCTCGGACTGGAAATGGCTACCCCTTC. Translation gives CSARTGNGYPF.

The chain joins TRBV30 to TRBJ1-2; D ambiguous. The CDR3 is made up of 13 amino acids. The germline gives CDR1 GTSNPN, CDR2 SVGIG (reference sequence). Trimming cost V 0 bases and J 3 bases, with 8 bases left between them. The CDR3 is CAWSVIPDYGYTF. The CDR3 DNA sequence: TGTGCCTGGAGTGTAATACCGGACTATGGCTACACCTTC.

V is TRBV5-1 and J is TRBJ2-1, with 11 positions matching TRBD2. Germline assignment: CDR1 SGHRS and CDR2 YFSETQ. V gave up 3 bases and J gave up 6 bases; unmatched junction bases: 5. The CDR3 consists of 15 residues. The DNA for the CDR3 is TGCGCCAGCAGCTCTAGCGGGAGGTTTGGCAATGAGCAGTTCTTC. It yields the protein CASSSSGRFGNEQFF.

The chain employs TRBV27 and TRBJ2-7; D perhaps matches TRBD1 (6 bases). V lost 5 bases and J 4 bases, leaving 15 bases between the germline ends. Germline V lookup: CDR1 MNHEY, CDR2 SMNVEV (reference sequence). CDR3 size: 14 residues. The DNA of the CDR3 is TGTGCCAGCAGTCCCAAGGGACATCTTTACGAGCAGTACTTC. Translated: CASSPKGHLYEQYF.

As DNA, the CDR3 is TGTGCCACCAGCAGAAGCAGGGGTCACCAACTCTACGAGCAGTACTTC. It encodes CATSRSRGHQLYEQYF. This rearrangement joins TRBV15 to TRBJ2-7, with D perhaps TRBD1 (6 bases). Trimming left V 2 bases short and J 3 bases short, with 17 bases between. The CDR3 totals 16 residues. In germline, CDR1 is LNHNV, CDR2 YYDKDF (reference sequence).